This TCR beta chain was profiled in a study of CD8 T cells in Susac syndrome. After extraction with the RNeasy kit, roughly 0.5 to 1 ug of the RNA was reverse transcribed using random hexamers. TCRdb redid the calling of the immunoSEQ multiplex PCR reads with MiXCR, one entry per CDR3 protein. The profile covers over 350,000 distinct CDR3 sequences, with approximately 89% appearing a single time and approximately 0.12% taken by the ten largest. The germline V and J ends were trimmed by 5 bases and 2 bases, with 10 bases remaining between them. The CDR3 contains 14 residues. Germline CDR1 and CDR2: DFQATT and SNEGSKA (reference sequence).

This TCR came from a human donor with multiple sclerosis. This sequence joins TRBV20-1 and TRBJ2-6; TRBD2 is a possible D gene (5 bases). Sequenced sample: CD8+ T cells from PBMCs. This CDR3 is CSALGVAGANVLTF. As DNA, the CDR3 is TGCAGTGCTCTCGGGGTTGCTGGGGCCAACGTCCTGACTTTC.